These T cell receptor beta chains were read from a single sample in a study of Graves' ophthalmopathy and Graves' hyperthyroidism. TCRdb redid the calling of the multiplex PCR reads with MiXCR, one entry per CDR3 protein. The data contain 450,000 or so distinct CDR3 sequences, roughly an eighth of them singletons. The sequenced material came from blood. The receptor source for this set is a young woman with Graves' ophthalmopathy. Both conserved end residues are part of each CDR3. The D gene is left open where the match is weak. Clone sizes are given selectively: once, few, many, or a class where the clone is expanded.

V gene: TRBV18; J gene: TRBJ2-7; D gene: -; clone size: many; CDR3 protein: CASSPGLSVYEQYF; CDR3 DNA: TGTGCCAGCTCACCAGGTCTATCGGTCTACGAGCAGTACTTC
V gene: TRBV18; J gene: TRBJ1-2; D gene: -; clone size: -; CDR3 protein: CASSPNQAIIPNYGYTF; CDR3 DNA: TGTGCCAGCTCACCAAACCAGGCCATAATTCCTAACTATGGCTACACCTTC
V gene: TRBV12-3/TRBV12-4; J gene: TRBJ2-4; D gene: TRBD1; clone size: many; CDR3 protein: CASSSSGGANIQYF; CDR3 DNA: TGTGCCAGCAGTTCGTCAGGGGGCGCGAACATTCAGTACTTC
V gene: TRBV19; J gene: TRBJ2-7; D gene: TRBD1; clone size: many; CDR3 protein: CASTETGTGIYEQYF; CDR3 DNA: TGTGCCAGTACCGAGACCGGGACAGGGATTTACGAGCAGTACTTC
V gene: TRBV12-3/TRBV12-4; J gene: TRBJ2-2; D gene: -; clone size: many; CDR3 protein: CASREGRYRNAGELFF; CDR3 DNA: TGTGCCAGCAGGGAAGGCCGTTATCGTAACGCCGGGGAGCTGTTTTTT
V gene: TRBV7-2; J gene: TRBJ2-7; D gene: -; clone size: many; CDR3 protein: CASSLAASWVAEQYF; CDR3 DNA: TGTGCCAGCAGCTTAGCGGCTAGTTGGGTCGCGGAGCAGTACTTC
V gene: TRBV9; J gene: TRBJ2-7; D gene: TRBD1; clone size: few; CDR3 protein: CASSPDRGISYEQYF; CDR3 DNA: TGTGCCAGCAGCCCCGACAGGGGCATCTCCTACGAGCAGTACTTC
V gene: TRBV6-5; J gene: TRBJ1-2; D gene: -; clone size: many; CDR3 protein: CASSYVGTAGYTF; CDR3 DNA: TGTGCCAGCAGTTACGTTGGGACGGCTGGCTACACCTTC
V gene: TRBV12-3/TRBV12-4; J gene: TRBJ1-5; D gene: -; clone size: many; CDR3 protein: CASSLYGNQPQHF; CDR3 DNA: TGTGCCAGCAGTTTGTATGGCAATCAGCCCCAGCATTTT
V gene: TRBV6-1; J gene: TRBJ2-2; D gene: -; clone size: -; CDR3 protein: CATTGLMNTGELFF; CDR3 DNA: TGTGCCACCACGGGACTCATGAACACCGGGGAGCTGTTTTTT
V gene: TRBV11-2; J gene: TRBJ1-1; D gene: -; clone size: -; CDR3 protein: CASSLDGAEAFF; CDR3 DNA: TGTGCCAGCAGCTTAGATGGAGCTGAAGCTTTCTTT
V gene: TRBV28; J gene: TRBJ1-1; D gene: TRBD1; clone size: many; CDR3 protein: CASSAGGDDSTEAFF; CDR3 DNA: TGTGCCAGCAGTGCAGGGGGCGACGATAGCACTGAAGCTTTCTTT
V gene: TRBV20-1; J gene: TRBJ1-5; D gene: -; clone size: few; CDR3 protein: CSAATGNQPQHF; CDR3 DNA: TGCAGTGCTGCGACGGGCAATCAGCCCCAGCATTTT
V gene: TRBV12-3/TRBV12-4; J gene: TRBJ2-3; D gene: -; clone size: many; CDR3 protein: CASSWGPRGTQYF; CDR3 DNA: TGTGCCAGCAGTTGGGGACCCCGTGGTACGCAGTATTTT
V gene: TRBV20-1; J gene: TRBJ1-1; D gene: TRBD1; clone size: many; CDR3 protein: CSAHSFDRVEAFF; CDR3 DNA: TGCAGTGCGCACTCCTTTGACAGGGTTGAAGCTTTCTTT
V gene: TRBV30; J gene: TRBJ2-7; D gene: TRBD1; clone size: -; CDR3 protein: CAWSWDRTYEQYF; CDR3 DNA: TGTGCCTGGTCCTGGGACAGGACCTACGAGCAGTACTTC
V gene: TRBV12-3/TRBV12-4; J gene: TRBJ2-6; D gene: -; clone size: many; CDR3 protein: CASSFGLPGANVLTF; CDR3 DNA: TGTGCCAGCAGTTTCGGGCTTCCTGGGGCCAACGTCCTGACTTTC
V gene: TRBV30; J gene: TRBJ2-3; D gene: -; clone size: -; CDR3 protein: CAWSGSGASNQPQYF; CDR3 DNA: TGTGCCTGGAGCGGGTCGGGGGCGAGCAATCAGCCCCAGTATTTT
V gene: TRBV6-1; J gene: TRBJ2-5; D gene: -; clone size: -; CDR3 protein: CASSETGGPETQYF; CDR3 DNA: TGTGCCAGCAGTGAAACTGGCGGTCCAGAGACCCAGTACTTC
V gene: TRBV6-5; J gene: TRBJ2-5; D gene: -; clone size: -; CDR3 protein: CASSSRTSPETQYF; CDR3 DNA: TGTGCCAGCAGTTCCCGGACGTCGCCGGAGACCCAGTACTTC
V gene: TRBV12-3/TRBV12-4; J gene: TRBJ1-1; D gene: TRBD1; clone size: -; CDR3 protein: CASSRGQQITEAFF; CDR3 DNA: TGTGCCAGCAGCCGGGGACAGCAGATCACTGAAGCTTTCTTT
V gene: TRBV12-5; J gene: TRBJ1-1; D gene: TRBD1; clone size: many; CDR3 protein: CASGWGQGYGNTEAFF; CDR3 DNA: TGTGCTAGTGGTTGGGGACAGGGGTACGGTAACACTGAAGCTTTCTTT
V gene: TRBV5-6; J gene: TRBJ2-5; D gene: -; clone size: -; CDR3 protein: CASSPDSRQDQETQYF; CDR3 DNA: TGTGCCAGCAGCCCCGACTCCAGACAGGACCAAGAGACCCAGTACTTC
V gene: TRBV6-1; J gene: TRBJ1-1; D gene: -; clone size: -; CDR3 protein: CASSEDINYTEAFF; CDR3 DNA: TGTGCCAGCAGTGAAGACATCAACTACACTGAAGCTTTCTTT
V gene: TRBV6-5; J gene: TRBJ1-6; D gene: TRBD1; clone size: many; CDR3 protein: CASSYPRDRDSPLHF; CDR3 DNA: TGTGCCAGCAGTTACCCCCGGGACAGGGACTCACCCCTCCACTTT
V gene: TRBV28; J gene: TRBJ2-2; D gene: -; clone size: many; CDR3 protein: CASSSGRVTGELFF; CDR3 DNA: TGTGCCAGCAGTTCAGGACGGGTGACCGGGGAGCTGTTTTTT
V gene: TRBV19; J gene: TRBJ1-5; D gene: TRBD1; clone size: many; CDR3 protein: CASSIKGQGLGSNQPQHF; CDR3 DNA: TGTGCCAGTAGTATAAAAGGACAGGGTCTCGGAAGCAATCAGCCCCAGCATTTT
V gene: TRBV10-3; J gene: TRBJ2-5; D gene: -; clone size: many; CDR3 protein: CAISDRVETQYF; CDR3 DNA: TGTGCCATCAGTGATCGAGTTGAGACCCAGTACTTC
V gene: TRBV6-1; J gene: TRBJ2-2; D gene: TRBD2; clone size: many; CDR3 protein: CASAGTSATGELFF; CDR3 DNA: TGTGCCAGCGCCGGGACTAGCGCCACCGGGGAGCTGTTTTTT
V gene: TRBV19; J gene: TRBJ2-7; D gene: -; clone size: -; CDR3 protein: CASSTPTGTADYEQYF; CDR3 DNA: TGTGCCAGTAGTACTCCTACCGGGACCGCGGACTACGAGCAGTACTTC
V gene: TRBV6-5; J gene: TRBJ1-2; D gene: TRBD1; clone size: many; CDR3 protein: CASSFTGTGGGYGYTF; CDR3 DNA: TGTGCCAGCAGTTTCACCGGGACAGGGGGAGGCTATGGCTACACCTTC
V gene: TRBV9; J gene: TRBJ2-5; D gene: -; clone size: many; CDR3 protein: CASSVESQRGTQYF; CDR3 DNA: TGTGCCAGCAGCGTAGAATCGCAAAGAGGGACCCAGTACTTC
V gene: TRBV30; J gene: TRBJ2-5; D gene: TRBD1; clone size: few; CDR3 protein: CAGQGGLGETQYF; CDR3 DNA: TGTGCCGGACAGGGAGGATTGGGAGAGACCCAGTACTTC
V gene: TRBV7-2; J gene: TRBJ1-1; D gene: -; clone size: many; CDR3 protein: CASRAAGGSGAFF; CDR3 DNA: TGTGCCAGCAGAGCCGCCGGGGGATCGGGCGCTTTCTTT
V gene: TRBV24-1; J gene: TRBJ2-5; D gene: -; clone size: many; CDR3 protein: CATSEGIGETQYF; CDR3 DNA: TGTGCCACCAGTGAAGGGATCGGGGAGACCCAGTACTTC
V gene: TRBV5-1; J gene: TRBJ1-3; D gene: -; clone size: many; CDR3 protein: CASSLGGGISGNTIYF; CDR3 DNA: TGCGCCAGCAGCTTGGGAGGAGGGATCTCTGGAAACACCATATATTTT
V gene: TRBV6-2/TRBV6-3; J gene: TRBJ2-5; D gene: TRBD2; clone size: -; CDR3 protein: CASMDEGWGGETQYF; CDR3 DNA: TGTGCCAGCATGGACGAAGGGTGGGGGGGGGAGACCCAGTACTTC
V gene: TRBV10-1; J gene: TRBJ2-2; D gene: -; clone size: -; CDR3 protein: CASSERTGGTGELFF; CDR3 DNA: TGCGCCAGCAGTGAGCGAACAGGCGGGACCGGGGAGCTGTTTTTT
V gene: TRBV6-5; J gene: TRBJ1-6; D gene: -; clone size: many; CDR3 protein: CASSVLDSYNSPLHF; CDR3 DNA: TGTGCCAGCAGTGTACTGGATTCCTATAATTCACCCCTCCACTTT
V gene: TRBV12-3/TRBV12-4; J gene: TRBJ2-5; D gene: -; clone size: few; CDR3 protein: CASSPLPIGAFVRETQYF; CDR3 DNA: TGTGCCAGCAGTCCCCTCCCAATCGGGGCCTTCGTTAGAGAGACCCAGTACTTC
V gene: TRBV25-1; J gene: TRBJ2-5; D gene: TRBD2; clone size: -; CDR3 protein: CASSELPSGNETQYF; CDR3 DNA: TGTGCCAGCAGTGAATTGCCTAGCGGGAACGAGACCCAGTACTTC
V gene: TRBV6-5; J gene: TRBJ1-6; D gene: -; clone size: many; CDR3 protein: CASRVGRSYSPLHF; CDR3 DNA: TGTGCCAGCAGGGTCGGACGGAGTTATTCACCCCTCCACTTT
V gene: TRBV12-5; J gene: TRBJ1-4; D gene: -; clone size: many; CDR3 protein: CASGLVHGGVSGEKLFF; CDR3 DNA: TGTGCTAGTGGTTTGGTACATGGCGGCGTCTCGGGTGAAAAACTGTTTTTT
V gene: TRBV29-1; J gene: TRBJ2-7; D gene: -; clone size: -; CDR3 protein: CSVRGAPLYEQYF; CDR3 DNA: TGCAGCGTTAGAGGGGCCCCTCTCTACGAGCAGTACTTC
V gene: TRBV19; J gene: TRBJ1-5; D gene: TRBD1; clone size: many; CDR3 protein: CASSISDRSFQPQHF; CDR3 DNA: TGTGCCAGTAGTATATCGGACAGGTCGTTTCAGCCCCAGCATTTT
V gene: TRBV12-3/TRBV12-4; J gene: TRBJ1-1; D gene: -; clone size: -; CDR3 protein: CASSPGRGNTEACF; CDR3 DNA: TGTGCCAGCAGTCCAGGACGGGGGAACACTGAAGCTTGCTTT
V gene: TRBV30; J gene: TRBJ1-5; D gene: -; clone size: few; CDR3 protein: CAWGQGSNQPQHF; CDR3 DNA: TGTGCCTGGGGGCAGGGGAGCAATCAGCCCCAGCATTTT
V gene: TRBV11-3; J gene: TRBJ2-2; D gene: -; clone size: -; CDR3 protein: CASSHGRGSGELFF; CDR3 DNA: TGTGCCAGCAGCCACGGTCGTGGATCCGGGGAGCTGTTTTTT
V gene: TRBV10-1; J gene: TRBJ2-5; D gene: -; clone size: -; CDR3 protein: CASSEFWGETQYF; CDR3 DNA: TGCGCCAGCAGTGAGTTCTGGGGAGAGACCCAGTACTTC
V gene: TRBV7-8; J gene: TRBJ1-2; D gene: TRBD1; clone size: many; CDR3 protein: CASSLVGQGVLYGYTF; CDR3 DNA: TGTGCCAGCAGCTTAGTCGGGCAGGGGGTCCTCTATGGCTACACCTTC
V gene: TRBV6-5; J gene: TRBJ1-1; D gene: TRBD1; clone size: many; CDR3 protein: CASSAHRERDRDFF; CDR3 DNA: TGTGCCAGCAGCGCCCACAGGGAAAGGGACAGGGATTTCTTT
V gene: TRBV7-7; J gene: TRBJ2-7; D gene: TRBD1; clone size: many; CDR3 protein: CASRSPGQTYEQYF; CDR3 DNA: TGTGCTAGCAGGTCCCCGGGACAGACCTACGAGCAGTACTTC
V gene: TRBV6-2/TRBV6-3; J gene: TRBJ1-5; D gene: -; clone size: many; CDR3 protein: CASSYRQGGGNQPQHF; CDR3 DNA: TGTGCCAGCAGTTACCGCCAGGGAGGAGGTAATCAGCCCCAGCATTTT
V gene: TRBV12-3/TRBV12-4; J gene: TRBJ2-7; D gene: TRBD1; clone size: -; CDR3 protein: CASRDRADEQYF; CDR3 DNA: TGTGCCAGCAGAGACAGGGCCGACGAGCAGTACTTC